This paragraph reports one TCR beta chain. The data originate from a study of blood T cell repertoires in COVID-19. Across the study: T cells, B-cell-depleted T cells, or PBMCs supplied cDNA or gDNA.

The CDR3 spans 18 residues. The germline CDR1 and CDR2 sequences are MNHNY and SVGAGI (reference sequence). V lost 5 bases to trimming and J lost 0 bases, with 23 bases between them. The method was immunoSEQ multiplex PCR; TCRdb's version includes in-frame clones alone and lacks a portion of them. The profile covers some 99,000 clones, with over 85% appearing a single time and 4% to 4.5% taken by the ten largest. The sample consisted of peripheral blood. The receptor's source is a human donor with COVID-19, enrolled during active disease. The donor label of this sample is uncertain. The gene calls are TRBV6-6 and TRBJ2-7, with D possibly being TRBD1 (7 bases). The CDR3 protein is CASSPGGRGATYSYEQYF. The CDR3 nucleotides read TGTGCCAGCAGTCCCGGGGGCAGGGGGGCGACTTACTCCTACGAGCAGTACTTC.